These 28 T cell receptor beta chains came from one sample sequenced in a study of beta chain features in type 1 diabetes. General study points: Researchers report that Type 1 diabetes patients had moderately but significantly shorter TCRB CDR3s across all four CD4+ subsets.

No cognate antigen is known for these TCRs. The isolated RNA, all of it, was reverse transcribed, so expressed TCRB transcripts were what got sequenced. Measured with immunoSEQ multiplex PCR; TCRdb has only the in-frame clones, and not every one. The sample records roughly 100,000 clones, 28% being singletons. The sequencing sample was made of central memory CD4+ T cells from blood. Receptors were obtained from a young woman with type 1 diabetes.

This clone was picked up a small number of times. The CDR3 region has the DNA TGTGCCAGCAGCTTATCTCAGTATGAAAAACTGTTTTTT. Protein sequence: CASSLSQYEKLFF. The chain uses TRBV7-9 and TRBJ1-4; D gene uncertain. Trimming took off 2 bases at V and 6 bases at J, with 7 bases between the two ends. Germline values: CDR1 SEHNR, CDR2 FQNEAQ (reference sequence). This CDR3 is 13 amino acids long.

The V and J genes are TRBV5-6 and TRBJ1-2; D is ambiguous. The CDR3 has 16 residues. V lost 0 bases and J 8 bases, leaving 20 bases between the germline ends. Germline values: CDR1 SGHDT, CDR2 YYEEEE. The CDR3 loop is CASSLGLQPVGGGYTF. The CDR3 coding sequence is TGTGCCAGCAGCTTGGGTTTGCAGCCCGTGGGAGGCGGCTACACCTTC.

This chain uses TRBV5-1 with TRBJ1-1; TRBD1 matches at 10 bases. J lost 4 bases, V lost 2 bases, and 5 bases had no gene match. This CDR3 comprises 15 residues. Per the germline V gene, CDR1 is SGHRS and CDR2 is YFSETQ. The CDR3 loop reads CASSFSGTGATEAFF. For the CDR3, the DNA is TGCGCCAGCAGCTTCTCCGGGACAGGGGCCACTGAAGCTTTCTTT.

CDR3 DNA: TGCGCCAGCAGCTCTAGCGGGAGGAATCGGGAGCAGTACTTC. As protein: CASSSSGRNREQYF. The chain couples TRBV5-1 to TRBJ2-7; 11 bases fit TRBD2. The CDR3 spans 14 residues. Germline-derived CDR1 and CDR2 are SGHRS and YFSETQ. Trimming removed 3 bases from V and 7 bases from J; junction bases left unmatched: 6.

The gene calls are TRBV4-2 and TRBJ2-3, with TRBD1 matching 8 bases. Unmatched junction bases numbered 1, after V lost 3 bases and J lost 5 bases. In germline, CDR1 is LGHNA, CDR2 YNFKEQ. The CDR3 runs to 13 residues. The CDR3 loop is CASSHDRGDTQYF. The CDR3 DNA sequence: TGTGCCAGCAGCCATGACAGGGGAGATACGCAGTATTTT.

This clone was found a few times. The V and J genes are TRBV7-5 and TRBJ1-1. TRBV7-5 counts as a pseudogene. The CDR3 runs to 13 residues. The CDR3 loop reads CVSHQSSNTEAFF. The CDR3 DNA follows: TGTGTCAGCCATCAAAGTAGCAACACTGAAGCTTTCTTT.

A few counts support this clone. The chain has TRBV6-1 and TRBJ2-5; TRBD2 is a possible D gene (6 bases). Between the trimmed V and J ends, which lost 7 bases and 2 bases, there was a span of 17 bases. The germline CDR1 and CDR2 sequences are MNHNS and SASEGT. The CDR3 runs to 15 residues. Here the CDR3 reads CASTSGRAGQETQYF. CDR3 DNA sequence: TGTGCCAGCACTTCTGGACGGGCGGGGCAAGAGACCCAGTACTTC.

The V gene is TRBV30, the J gene TRBJ1-5, with D maybe TRBD1 (6 bases). V lost 3 bases, J lost 4 bases, and 13 bases lay in between. This CDR3 comprises 14 residues. Germline V gene data show CDR1 as GTSNPN and CDR2 as SVGIG (reference sequence). The CDR3 region is CAWSAGQLNQPQHF. In DNA, the CDR3 is TGTGCCTGGAGCGCAGGACAGCTAAATCAGCCCCAGCATTTT. The whole variable domain, remainder taken from reference TRBV30 and TRBJ1-5, is SQTIHQWPATLVQPVGSPLSLECTVEGTSNPNLYWYRQAAGRGLQLLFYSVGIGQISSEVPQNLSASRPQDRQFILSSKKLLLSDSGFYLCAWSAGQLNQPQHFGDGTRLSIL.

V and J are TRBV2 and TRBJ2-2, with D perhaps TRBD2 (6 bases). Germline V gene sequence: CDR1 SNHLY, CDR2 FYNNEI. The CDR3 runs 15 residues. Between the trimmed V and J ends, which lost 6 bases and 4 bases, there was a span of 15 bases. The CDR3 sequence: CASRGRLVSTGELFF. The CDR3 DNA reads TGTGCCAGCAGGGGCAGACTAGTTTCCACCGGGGAGCTGTTTTTT.

This clone was counted a few times. The V call is TRBV30, the J call TRBJ2-1, with TRBD2 identical over 11 bases. The CDR3 consists of 17 residues. With 2 bases clipped from V and 12 bases from J, the junction kept 18 bases outside the gene matches. The germline gives CDR1 GTSNPN, CDR2 SVGIG (reference sequence). CDR3 sequence: CAWSNTGLAGLLEGQFF. DNA of the CDR3: TGTGCCTGGAGTAACACCGGACTAGCGGGCCTGCTGGAGGGGCAGTTCTTC. Drawing the rest from reference TRBV30 and TRBJ2-1, the complete variable domain is SQTIHQWPATLVQPVGSPLSLECTVEGTSNPNLYWYRQAAGRGLQLLFYSVGIGQISSEVPQNLSASRPQDRQFILSSKKLLLSDSGFYLCAWSNTGLAGLLEGQFFGPGTRLTVL.

This clone came up a few times. The chain couples TRBV19 to TRBJ1-5, with 11 positions matching TRBD1. The CDR3 extends over 14 amino acids. Germline loops: CDR1 LNHDA, CDR2 SQIVND (reference sequence). V lost 6 bases and J lost 4; bases outside the gene matches: 2. CDR3 bases: TGTGCCAGTAGCGGGACAGGGGGAAATCAGCCCCAGCATTTT. This encodes CASSGTGGNQPQHF. Filled out from reference TRBV19 and TRBJ1-5, the complete variable domain reads DGGITQSPKYLFRKEGQNVTLSCEQNLNHDAMYWYRQDPGQGLRLIYYSQIVNDFQKGDIAEGYSVSREKKESFPLTVTSAQKNPTAFYLCASSGTGGNQPQHFGDGTRLSIL.

V and J are TRBV18 and TRBJ2-1; 12 nucleotides align to TRBD2. The CDR3 is 17 residues long. J was trimmed by 3 bases and V by 3 bases; bases with no gene match: 6. CDR1 is KGHSH, CDR2 LQKENI, per germline. The CDR3 bases are TGTGCCAGCTCACCTGAGGGGACTAGCGGGTACTACAATGAGCAGTTCTTC. Translating it yields CASSPEGTSGYYNEQFF.

This clone came up a few times. Other nucleotide sequences from this sample produce the same CDR3. The rearrangement links TRBV7-9 to TRBJ1-2; D not certain. CDR1 and CDR2 from the germline V gene are SEHNR and FQNEAQ (reference sequence). V was trimmed by 5 bases and J by 7 bases, leaving 8 bases between them. CDR3 length: 11 amino acids. CDR3 in DNA: TGTGCCAGCAGCAGGGAGGGTGGCTACACCTTC. Encoded protein: CASSREGGYTF.

The chain carries TRBV9 and TRBJ2-3, with TRBD2 matching 7 bases. The ends lost 4 bases at V and 0 bases at J; junction bases unmatched: 8. In germline, CDR1 is SGDLS, CDR2 YYNGEE. This CDR3 is 16 amino acids long. CDR3 residues: CASSPRGSGSTDTQYF. The CDR3 nucleotides read TGTGCCAGCAGCCCCCGGGGTAGCGGGAGCACAGATACGCAGTATTTT.

This clone came up a few times. The rearrangement uses TRBV5-6 and TRBJ1-1, with 9 nucleotides matching TRBD1. Germline V lookup: CDR1 SGHDT, CDR2 YYEEEE. V lost 2 bases and J lost 1; bases outside the gene matches: 3. The CDR3 runs to 15 residues. CDR3 sequence reads: CASSFGQGKNTEAFF. The CDR3 DNA reads as TGTGCCAGCAGCTTTGGACAGGGGAAGAACACTGAAGCTTTCTTT.

This clone has just a few counts. The chain joins TRBV25-1 to TRBJ2-7, with 7 bases fitting TRBD1. V was clipped by 5 bases and J by 2 bases; unmatched bases: 9. Germline V CDR1 and CDR2: MGHDK, SYGVNS. The length of the CDR3 is 15 residues. CDR3 DNA: TGTGCCAGCAGTCCCTCCAACAGGGGAACCTACGAGCAGTACTTC. It encodes CASSPSNRGTYEQYF.

The V gene is TRBV5-1, the J gene TRBJ2-7; 15 bases fit TRBD2. The CDR3 runs 16 residues. Trimming took 4 bases from V and 5 from J; bases not matched to a gene: 7. CDR1 SGHRS and CDR2 YFSETQ come from the germline V gene. CDR3 bases: TGCGCCAGCAGCCTGGGACTAGCGGGAGGTTACGACGAGCAGTACTTC. Protein sequence: CASSLGLAGGYDEQYF.

The gene calls are TRBV7-7 and TRBJ2-2, with D maybe TRBD2 (6 bases). Germline lookup yields CDR1 SSHAT and CDR2 FNYEAQ (reference sequence). There are 13 residues in the CDR3. V dropped 5 bases and J dropped 5 bases, with 9 bases sitting between them. CDR3 loop: CASSRDFTGELFF. For the CDR3, the DNA is TGTGCCAGCAGCCGGGACTTTACCGGGGAGCTGTTTTTT. The whole variable domain, filled in from reference TRBV7-7 and TRBJ2-2, reads GAGVSQSPRYKVTKRGQDVTLRCDPISSHATLYWYQQALGQGPEFLTYFNYEAQPDKSGLPSDRFSAERPEGSISTLTIQRTEQRDSAMYRCASSRDFTGELFFGEGSRLTVL.

CDR3 residues: CASSVTSNTGELFF. The DNA of the CDR3 is TGTGCCAGCAGTGTTACTAGTAACACCGGGGAGCTGTTTTTT. The V and J genes are TRBV6-1 and TRBJ2-2; D perhaps matches TRBD2 (5 bases). Germline V CDR1 and CDR2: MNHNS, SASEGT. CDR3 length: 14 amino acids. Trimming took 4 bases from V and 2 from J, leaving 8 bases between them.

This clone was counted a few times. The rearrangement links TRBV19 to TRBJ2-6; D is uncertain. V lost 3 bases and J 0 bases, leaving 6 bases between the germline ends. CDR3 length: 15 amino acids. CDR1 and CDR2 from the germline V gene are LNHDA and SQIVND (reference sequence). The CDR3 DNA reads TGTGCCAGTAGTATTTCCATCTCTGGGGCCAACGTCCTGACTTTC. The encoded protein is CASSISISGANVLTF.

This clone was recorded a few times. V is TRBV5-1 and J is TRBJ2-5, with TRBD2 as a possible D gene (6 bases). Germline CDR1 is SGHRS and CDR2 is YFSETQ. V shed 3 bases and J shed 1 base, with 22 bases lying between them. The CDR3 is 18 residues long. The CDR3 reads CASSSVSGPRRGQETQYF. CDR3 DNA sequence: TGCGCCAGCAGCTCCGTTTCGGGCCCCAGGCGGGGCCAAGAGACCCAGTACTTC. Supplemented by reference TRBV5-1 and TRBJ2-5, the full variable domain reads KAGVTQTPRYLIKTRGQQVTLSCSPISGHRSVSWYQQTPGQGLQFLFEYFSETQRNKGNFPGRFSGRQFSNSRSEMNVSTLELGDSALYLCASSSVSGPRRGQETQYFGPGTRLLVL.

This clone was recorded only once. The chain joins TRBV25-1 to TRBJ1-2; D perhaps matches TRBD1 (5 bases). Germline V gene lookup returns CDR1 MGHDK and CDR2 SYGVNS. There are 13 residues in the CDR3. With 8 bases removed from V and 1 base from J, the gap between germline ends came to 11 bases. This CDR3 reads CASRGGVNYGYTF. The CDR3 DNA reads as TGTGCCAGCCGCGGAGGGGTTAACTATGGCTACACCTTC.

This clone appeared a few times. The V and J genes are TRBV7-9 and TRBJ2-1; D is ambiguous. The V end was cut by 3 bases, the J end by 4 bases, with 7 bases between. Germline CDR1 SEHNR, CDR2 FQNEAQ (reference sequence). This CDR3 has 13 amino acids. CDR3 protein: CASSFSGYNEQFF. For the CDR3, the DNA is TGTGCCAGCAGCTTTTCAGGTTACAATGAGCAGTTCTTC. The complete variable domain, with remaining parts taken from reference TRBV7-9 and TRBJ2-1, reads DTGVSQNPRHKITKRGQNVTFRCDPISEHNRLYWYRQTLGQGPEFLTYFQNEAQLEKSRLLSDRFSAERPKGSFSTLEIQRTEQGDSAMYLCASSFSGYNEQFFGPGTRLTVL.

This clone was counted only a few times. The chain links TRBV6-1 to TRBJ2-1; 8 positions match TRBD2. Germline assignment: CDR1 MNHNS and CDR2 SASEGT. J lost 6 bases, V lost 7 bases, and 5 bases had no gene match. This CDR3 has 13 residues. CDR3 loop: CASKGTRVNEQFF. The DNA of the CDR3 is TGTGCCAGCAAGGGGACTAGGGTCAATGAGCAGTTCTTC.

This clone was observed a handful of times. The chain uses TRBV29-1 and TRBJ1-1; 10 bases map to TRBD1. The CDR3 sequence is 15 residues long. Germline CDR1 and CDR2: SQVTM and ANQGSEA. V shed 7 bases, J shed 2 bases, and the junction held 10 bases outside the gene matches. CDR3 DNA sequence: TGCAGCGCCGACCCGGGACAGGGGACAAACACTGAAGCTTTCTTT. It is translated as CSADPGQGTNTEAFF.

This clone has a handful of counts. The chain joins TRBV11-3 to TRBJ2-2; maybe TRBD1 (5 bases). Per germline, CDR1 SGHNT and CDR2 YENEEA. With 5 bases removed from V and 1 base from J, the gap between germline ends came to 14 bases. The CDR3 has 16 residues. CDR3 residues: CASSPAGHQNTGELFF. CDR3 nucleotides: TGTGCCAGCAGCCCAGCAGGACACCAGAACACCGGGGAGCTGTTTTTT.

The V call is TRBV28, the J call TRBJ1-2; 8 positions agree with TRBD1. V lost 6 bases and J lost 0; bases outside the gene matches: 12. This CDR3 is built from 17 residues. CDR1 and CDR2 (germline): MDHEN, SYDVKM. CDR3 sequence (DNA): TGTGCCAGCAGAAGAACCGGGACAGGCTCCGCTAACTATGGCTACACCTTC. It yields the protein CASRRTGTGSANYGYTF.

The chain employs TRBV23-1 and TRBJ1-4; 8 bases agree with TRBD1. TRBV23-1 is placed among ORFs of uncertain function. V lost 3 bases and J lost 6; bases outside the gene matches: 9. The CDR3 extends over 16 amino acids. The CDR3 DNA sequence: TGCGCCAGCAGTCATCTTATACAGGGGGATGATGAAAAACTGTTTTTT. It is translated as CASSHLIQGDDEKLFF.